The rows below give T cell receptor beta chains drawn from one sample of a study of T cell responses to AZD1222 COVID-19 vaccine. Clones were read by immunoSEQ multiplex PCR, and TCRdb kept only the in-frame ones, dropping some. This table holds around 44,000 clones, roughly 85% found once. The sample here was peripheral blood, taken 28 days after the second AZD1222 dose. All receptors derive from an adult who received the AZD1222 COVID-19 vaccine. CDR3s include the opening cysteine and the closing phenylalanine or tryptophan. A D gene is named only where the DNA matches it firmly. Expanded clones are given a class, and other clones once, few, many or no size at all.

>TRBV14|-|TRBJ2-7|-
CASSRSYEQYF
TGTGCCAGCAGCCGTAGCTACGAGCAGTACTTC
>TRBV6-5|-|TRBJ1-1|-
CASSLGAVGNTEAFF
TGTGCCAGCAGCTTGGGGGCCGTTGGGAACACTGAAGCTTTCTTT
>TRBV7-8|-|TRBJ2-7|-
CASSSLGEQYF
TGTGCCAGCAGCTCCCTTGGCGAGCAGTACTTC
>TRBV6-5|-|TRBJ2-7|-
CASILDGSSYEQYF
TGTGCCAGCATTTTAGACGGAAGCTCCTACGAGCAGTACTTC
>TRBV4-2|TRBD2|TRBJ2-1|-
CASSPGVAGGYNEQFF
TGTGCCAGCAGCCCCGGGGTAGCGGGGGGCTACAATGAGCAGTTCTTC
>TRBV28|TRBD2|TRBJ2-2|-
CATGGWGTGELFF
TGTGCCACGGGGGGTTGGGGTACCGGGGAGCTGTTTTTT
>TRBV27|TRBD2|TRBJ2-1|-
CASSLGLAGFNEQFF
TGTGCCAGCAGTTTAGGACTAGCGGGGTTCAATGAGCAGTTCTTC
>TRBV3-1/TRBV3-2|-|TRBJ2-7|-
CASSQGLGSYEQYF
TGTGCCAGCAGCCAAGGGCTAGGCTCCTACGAGCAGTACTTC
>TRBV10-3|-|TRBJ2-2|-
CAISEVGRNTGELFF
TGTGCCATCAGTGAGGTTGGCAGGAACACCGGGGAGCTGTTTTTT
>TRBV7-9|-|TRBJ2-1|-
CASSPLEKRANYNEQFF
TGTGCCAGCAGCCCCCTGGAGAAGCGGGCGAACTACAATGAGCAGTTCTTC
>TRBV11-2|TRBD2|TRBJ2-5|-
CASSLNSGQETQYF
TGTGCCAGCAGCTTAAATAGCGGGCAAGAGACCCAGTACTTC
>TRBV4-3|TRBD2|TRBJ2-7|-
CASSQDLVAGSSYEQYF
TGCGCCAGCAGCCAAGATCTGGTAGCGGGGAGCTCCTACGAGCAGTACTTC
>TRBV7-2|-|TRBJ1-5|-
CASSWAGGGNQPQHF
TGTGCCAGCAGCTGGGCGGGTGGTGGCAATCAGCCCCAGCATTTT
>TRBV6-5|-|TRBJ1-2|-
CASSYAGSQFGRGYTF
TGTGCCAGCAGTTACGCGGGGAGTCAGTTCGGTCGTGGCTACACCTTC
>TRBV14|TRBD1|TRBJ2-1|-
CASSGTGSFLSSYNEQFF
TGTGCCAGCTCCGGGACAGGGTCGTTCTTAAGTTCCTACAATGAGCAGTTCTTC
>TRBV18|TRBD1|TRBJ1-4|few
CASSAGTGLEATNEKLFF
TGTGCCAGCTCGGCCGGGACAGGGCTAGAGGCCACTAATGAAAAACTGTTTTTT
>TRBV5-6|TRBD1|TRBJ2-2|few
CASRTQGAAGELFF
TGTGCCAGCAGGACACAGGGGGCGGCCGGGGAGCTGTTTTTT
>TRBV5-6|TRBD1|TRBJ1-3|-
CASSSSTGSGNTIYF
TGTGCCAGCAGCTCCTCGACAGGGTCGGGAAACACCATATATTTT
>TRBV13|-|TRBJ2-7|-
CASSWGSGGALSSYEQYF
TGTGCCAGCAGTTGGGGGTCCGGGGGAGCCCTAAGCTCCTACGAGCAGTACTTC
>TRBV7-6|-|TRBJ2-3|-
CASSSPGGVPDTQYF
TGTGCCAGCAGCTCTCCCGGGGGCGTGCCAGATACGCAGTATTTT
>TRBV9|TRBD1|TRBJ2-3|-
CASSITPGQGTQYF
TGTGCCAGCAGCATTACCCCGGGACAGGGAACGCAGTATTTT
>TRBV27|TRBD2|TRBJ2-1|-
CASTQLAGTYNEQFF
TGTGCCAGCACCCAGTTAGCGGGTACCTACAATGAGCAGTTCTTC
>TRBV18|-|TRBJ1-5|-
CASSPVNQPQHF
TGTGCCAGCTCACCGGTGAATCAGCCCCAGCATTTT
>TRBV9|-|TRBJ2-1|-
CASSTSGTTYNEQFF
TGTGCCAGCAGCACATCCGGGACGACCTACAATGAGCAGTTCTTC
>TRBV28|-|TRBJ2-7|-
CASSFMDTLFTYEQYF
TGTGCCAGCAGTTTTATGGACACGCTATTTACCTACGAGCAGTACTTC
>TRBV6-2/TRBV6-3|-|TRBJ1-2|-
CASSYSAEGYTF
TGTGCCAGCAGTTACTCGGCTGAAGGCTACACCTTC
>TRBV19|-|TRBJ1-2|-
CDTANYGYTF
TGCGACACAGCGAACTATGGCTACACCTTC
>TRBV11-3|TRBD2|TRBJ2-7|-
CASSLGGLATYEQYF
TGTGCCAGCAGCTTAGGGGGACTAGCGACCTACGAGCAGTACTTC
>TRBV2|TRBD1|TRBJ2-7|-
CATGTGDSEQYF
TGTGCTACCGGGACAGGGGACTCCGAGCAGTACTTC
>TRBV4-3|TRBD1|TRBJ1-4|-
CASSQDRTGDEKLFF
TGCGCCAGCAGCCAAGATCGGACAGGGGATGAAAAACTGTTTTTT
>TRBV24-1|TRBD1|TRBJ2-1|-
CATSAADRMQFF
TGTGCCACCAGTGCTGCGGACAGGATGCAGTTCTTC
>TRBV29-1|-|TRBJ2-7|-
CSVTDSSKRYEQYF
TGCAGCGTCACGGACAGTTCAAAGCGCTACGAGCAGTACTTC
>TRBV30|-|TRBJ2-3|-
CAWRGRTFTDTQYF
TGTGCCTGGAGGGGAAGGACTTTCACAGATACGCAGTATTTT
>TRBV7-9|-|TRBJ2-2|-
CASSLAGYTGELFF
TGTGCCAGCAGCTTAGCGGGGTACACCGGGGAGCTGTTTTTT
>TRBV6-2/TRBV6-3|TRBD1|TRBJ2-7|-
CASSGDRGLYEQYF
TGTGCCAGCAGTGGTGACAGGGGTCTCTACGAGCAGTACTTC
>TRBV28|TRBD2|TRBJ2-7|-
CASSMVGGQFMTEQYF
TGTGCCAGCAGTATGGTGGGAGGGCAATTTATGACCGAGCAGTACTTC
>TRBV11-2|-|TRBJ1-5|-
CASRLCLGSNQPQHF
TGTGCCAGCAGACTCTGTTTAGGAAGCAATCAGCCCCAGCATTTT
>TRBV2|-|TRBJ1-1|few
CARTAGAYTEAFF
TGTGCCAGGACAGCCGGGGCATATACTGAAGCTTTCTTT
>TRBV24-1|TRBD1|TRBJ2-7|-
CATSDPGQAYEQYF
TGTGCCACCAGTGACCCGGGACAGGCCTACGAGCAGTACTTC
>TRBV18|TRBD2|TRBJ2-5|-
CASSPLRGTSGGETQYF
TGTGCCAGCTCACCACTCCGGGGGACTAGCGGGGGAGAGACCCAGTACTTC
>TRBV28|-|TRBJ2-7|-
CASSENEQYF
TGTGCCAGCAGCGAGAACGAGCAGTACTTC
>TRBV10-1|-|TRBJ2-7|-
CASSESFFYEQYF
TGCGCCAGCAGTGAGTCTTTTTTTTACGAGCAGTACTTC
>TRBV6-1|TRBD1|TRBJ2-7|-
CASSEGTGPDAGYF
TGTGCCAGCAGTGAGGGGACAGGGCCTGACGCTGGGTACTTC
>TRBV19|-|TRBJ2-1|few
CASRDNYFTLSYNEQFF
TGTGCCAGTAGGGACAACTACTTTACCCTTTCCTACAATGAGCAGTTCTTC
>TRBV28|-|TRBJ2-3|-
CATHGSREWTDTQYF
TGTGCCACTCATGGCTCCAGGGAATGGACAGATACGCAGTATTTT
>TRBV28|-|TRBJ1-1|-
CASSLSQGRTEAFF
TGTGCCAGCAGTTTAAGCCAGGGGAGGACTGAAGCTTTCTTT
>TRBV28|-|TRBJ1-2|-
CASSNTANYGYTF
TGTGCCAGCAGTAACACAGCTAACTATGGCTACACCTTC
>TRBV7-9|-|TRBJ1-4|-
CASSSAGMRNEKLFF
TGTGCCAGCAGCTCGGCAGGGATGAGGAATGAAAAACTGTTTTTT
>TRBV7-3|-|TRBJ2-6|-
CATEPGSGANVLTF
TGTGCCACCGAACCCGGGTCTGGGGCCAACGTCCTGACTTTC
>TRBV29-1|TRBD1|TRBJ2-7|-
CSAARDSDSYEQYF
TGCAGCGCTGCCCGGGACAGCGACTCCTACGAGCAGTACTTC
>TRBV6-5|-|TRBJ2-6|-
CASRPGSSGANVLTF
TGTGCCAGCAGGCCAGGGTCCTCTGGGGCCAACGTCCTGACTTTC
>TRBV28|-|TRBJ2-1|-
CASSLSYNEQFF
TGTGCCAGCAGTTTAAGTTACAATGAGCAGTTCTTC
>TRBV6-5|-|TRBJ2-6|once
CASSYPRGTGANVLTF
TGTGCCAGCAGTTACCCGCGGGGCACTGGGGCCAACGTCCTGACTTTC